This TCR beta chain was observed in a study of T cells after yellow fever vaccination. Overall study: For low cell numbers, libraries were made with SMART-Seq v4 Ultra Low Input.

TCRdb re-called the 5' RACE reads with MiXCR, one entry per CDR3 protein. In the table there are about 340,000 distinct CDR3 sequences, 9.5% to 15% of which are singletons. This CDR3 spans 13 amino acids. Trimming stripped 5 bases from V and 4 bases from J, with 11 bases between. Germline CDR1 is LGHDT and CDR2 is YNNKEL (reference sequence). General observations from the study: Repertoires obtained by FACS sorting could include abundant clonotypes that entered as contaminants from the bulk population. Clonotypes appearing in both CD4 and CD8 compartments existed, and their share was small.

This clonotype was seen repeatedly, ten times or more. Its antigen is currently unknown. The sequenced sample was CD4+ T cells sorted from PBMCs, obtained 15 days after the yellow fever booster vaccination. The chain has TRBV3-1 and TRBJ1-1; D gene unclear. This TCR was recovered from a young man who received the YFV17D yellow fever vaccine. The CDR3, as DNA: TGTGCCAGCAGCTCCATAATGGGCACTGAAGCTTTCTTT. Protein: CASSSIMGTEAFF.